The text below deals with one T cell receptor (beta chain). Its antigen is still unknown. This specimen belongs to a study of CD8+ T cells in alopecia areata. Study results and limitations: One nonresponder leaves baseline CD8+ expansion's link to response uncertain. Tofacitinib delivered significant drops in scalp clonality and in expanded CD8+ clones among the top 100.

Investigators isolated RNA and reverse transcribed it into cDNA to act as the sequencing template. Here immunoSEQ multiplex PCR was the method, and the copy in TCRdb shows in-frame clones only, minus some. The repertoire includes more than 200,000 clones, 50% to 75% of them detected once, and about 4% sits in the top ten. Treatment specified: oral pan-JAK inhibitor, 5-10 mg twice daily. The clonotype originates from a human donor with alopecia areata. Source: CD4+ T cells sorted from blood, taken at week 4, from a patient treated with tofacitinib.

The CDR3 bases are TGCAGCGCCCGACAGGACATGAACACTGAAGCTTTCTTT. This sequence encodes CSARQDMNTEAFF. This chain joins TRBV29-1 and TRBJ1-1, with a tentative D call TRBD1 (6 bases). This CDR3 spans 13 amino acids. Trimming pared 7 bases from V and 0 bases from J, leaving 12 bases between. Per germline, CDR1 SQVTM and CDR2 ANQGSEA.